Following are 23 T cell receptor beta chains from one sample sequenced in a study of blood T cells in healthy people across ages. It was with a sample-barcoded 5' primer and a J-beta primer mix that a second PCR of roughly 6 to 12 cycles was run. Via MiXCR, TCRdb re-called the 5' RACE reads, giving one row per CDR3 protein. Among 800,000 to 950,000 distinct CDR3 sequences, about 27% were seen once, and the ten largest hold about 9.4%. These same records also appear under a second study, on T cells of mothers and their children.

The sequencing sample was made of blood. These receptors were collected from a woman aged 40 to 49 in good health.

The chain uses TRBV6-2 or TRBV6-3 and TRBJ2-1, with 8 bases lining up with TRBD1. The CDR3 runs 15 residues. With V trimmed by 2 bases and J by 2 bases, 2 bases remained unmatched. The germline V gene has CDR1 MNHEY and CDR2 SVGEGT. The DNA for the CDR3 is TGTGCCAGCAGTTACGGGACAGGTGCCTACAATGAGCAGTTCTTC. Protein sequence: CASSYGTGAYNEQFF.

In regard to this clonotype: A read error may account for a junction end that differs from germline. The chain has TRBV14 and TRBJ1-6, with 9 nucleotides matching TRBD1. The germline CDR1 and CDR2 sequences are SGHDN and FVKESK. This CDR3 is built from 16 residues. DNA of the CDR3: TGTGCCAGCAGCCCAAGGACAGGGGTGAATAATTCGCCCCTCCACTTT. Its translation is CASSPRTGVNNSPLHF.

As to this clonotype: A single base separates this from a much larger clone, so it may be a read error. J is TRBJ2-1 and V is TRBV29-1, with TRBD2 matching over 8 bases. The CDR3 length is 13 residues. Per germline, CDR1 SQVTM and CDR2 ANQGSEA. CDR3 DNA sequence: TGCAGCGCCAGGACTAGCTCCCACAATGAGCAGTTCTTC. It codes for CSARTSSHNEQFF.

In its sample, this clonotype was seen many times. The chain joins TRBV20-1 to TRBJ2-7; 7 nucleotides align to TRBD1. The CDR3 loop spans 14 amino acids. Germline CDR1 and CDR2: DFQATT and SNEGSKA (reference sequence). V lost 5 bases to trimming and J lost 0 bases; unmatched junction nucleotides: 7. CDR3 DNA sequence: TGCAGTGCTTCCGGGACAGCGGACTCCTACGAGCAGTACTTC. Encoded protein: CSASGTADSYEQYF.

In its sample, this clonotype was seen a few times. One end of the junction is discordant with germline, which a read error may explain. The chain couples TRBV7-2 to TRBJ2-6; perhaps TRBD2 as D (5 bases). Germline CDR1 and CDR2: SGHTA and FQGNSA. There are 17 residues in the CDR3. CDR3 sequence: CANSAFGSDSGANVLTF. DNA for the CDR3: TGCGCCAACAGCGCCTTTGGGAGCGACTCTGGGGCCAACGTCCTGACTTTC.

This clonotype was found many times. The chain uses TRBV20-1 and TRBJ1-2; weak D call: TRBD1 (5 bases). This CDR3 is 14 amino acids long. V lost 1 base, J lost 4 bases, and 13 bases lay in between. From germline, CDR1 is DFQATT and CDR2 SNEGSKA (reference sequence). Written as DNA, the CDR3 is TGCAGTGCTAGAGGAGGGGCGACGCTCTATGGCTACACCTTC. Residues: CSARGGATLYGYTF.

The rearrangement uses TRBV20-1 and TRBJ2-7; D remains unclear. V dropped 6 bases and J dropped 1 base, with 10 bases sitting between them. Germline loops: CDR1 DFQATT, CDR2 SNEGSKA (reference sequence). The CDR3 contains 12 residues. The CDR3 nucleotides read TGCAGTGCCCACGGAGAATCCTACGAGCAGTACTTC. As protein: CSAHGESYEQYF.

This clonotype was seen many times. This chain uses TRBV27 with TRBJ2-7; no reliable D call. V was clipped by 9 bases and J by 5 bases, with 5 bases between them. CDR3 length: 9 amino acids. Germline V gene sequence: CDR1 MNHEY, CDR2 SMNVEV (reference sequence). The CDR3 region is CASGHEQYF. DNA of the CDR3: TGTGCCAGTGGCCACGAGCAGTACTTC.

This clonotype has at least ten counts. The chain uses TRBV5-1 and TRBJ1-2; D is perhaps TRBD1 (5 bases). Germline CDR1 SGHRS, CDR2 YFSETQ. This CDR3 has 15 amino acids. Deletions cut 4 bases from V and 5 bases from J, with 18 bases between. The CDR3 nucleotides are TGCGCCAGCAGCCCTTTTTTTGAGGGGATGTATGGCTACACCTTC. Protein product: CASSPFFEGMYGYTF.

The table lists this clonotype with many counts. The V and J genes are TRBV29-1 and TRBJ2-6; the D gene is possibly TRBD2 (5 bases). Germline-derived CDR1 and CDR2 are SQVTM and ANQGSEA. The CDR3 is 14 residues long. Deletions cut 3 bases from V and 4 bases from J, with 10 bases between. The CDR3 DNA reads TGCAGCGTTGATGAGGGTGCCGGGGCCAACGTCCTGACTTTC. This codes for CSVDEGAGANVLTF.

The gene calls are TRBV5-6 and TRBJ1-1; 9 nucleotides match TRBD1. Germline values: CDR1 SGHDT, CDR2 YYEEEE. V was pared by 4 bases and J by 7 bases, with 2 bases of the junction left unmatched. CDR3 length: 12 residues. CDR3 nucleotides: TGTGCCAGCAGCCGGACAGGGGATGAAGCTTTCTTT. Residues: CASSRTGDEAFF.

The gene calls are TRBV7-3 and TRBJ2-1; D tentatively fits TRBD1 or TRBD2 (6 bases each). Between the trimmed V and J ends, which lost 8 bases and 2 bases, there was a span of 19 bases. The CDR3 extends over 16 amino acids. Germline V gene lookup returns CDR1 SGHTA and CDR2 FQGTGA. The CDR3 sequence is CASRSLPGAAYNEQFF. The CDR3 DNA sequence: TGTGCCAGCCGCTCCCTCCCGGGGGCTGCCTACAATGAGCAGTTCTTC.

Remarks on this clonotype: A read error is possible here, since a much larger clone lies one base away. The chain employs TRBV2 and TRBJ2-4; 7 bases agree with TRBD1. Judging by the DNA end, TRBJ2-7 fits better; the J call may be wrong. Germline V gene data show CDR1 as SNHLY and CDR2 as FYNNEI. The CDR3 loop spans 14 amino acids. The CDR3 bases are TGTACCAGCAGTTCACAGGGGCAGACCTACGAGCAGTACTTC. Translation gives CTSSSQGQTYEQYF.

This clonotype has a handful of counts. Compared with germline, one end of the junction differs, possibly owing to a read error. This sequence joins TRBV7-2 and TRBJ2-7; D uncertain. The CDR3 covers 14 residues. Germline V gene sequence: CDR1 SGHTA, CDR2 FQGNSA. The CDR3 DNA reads TGTGCCGGCAGCTTAGTTCTCAACTCCTACGAGCAGTACTTC. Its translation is CAGSLVLNSYEQYF.

The CDR3 DNA sequence: TGTGCCACCAGGAACGGAGATAGGACTAGCGGGGGCAACACAGATACGCAGTATTTT. Translated, it gives CATRNGDRTSGGNTDTQYF. The J gene is TRBJ2-3, the V gene TRBV24-1; 13 bases map to TRBD2. Germline values: CDR1 KGHDR, CDR2 SFDVKD. This CDR3 contains 19 residues. V trimming: 7 bases; J trimming: 2 bases; junction bases outside the gene matches: 14.

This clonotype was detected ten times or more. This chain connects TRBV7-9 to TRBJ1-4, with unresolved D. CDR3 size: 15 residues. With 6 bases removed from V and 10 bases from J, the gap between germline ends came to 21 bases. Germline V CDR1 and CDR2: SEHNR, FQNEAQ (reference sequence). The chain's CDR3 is CASSPSGGIRVKLFF. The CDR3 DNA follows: TGTGCCAGCAGTCCATCCGGCGGGATCCGGGTAAAACTGTTTTTT. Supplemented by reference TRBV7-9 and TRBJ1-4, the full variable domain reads DTGVSQNPRHKITKRGQNVTFRCDPISEHNRLYWYRQTLGQGPEFLTYFQNEAQLEKSRLLSDRFSAERPKGSFSTLEIQRTEQGDSAMYLCASSPSGGIRVKLFFGSGTQLSVL.

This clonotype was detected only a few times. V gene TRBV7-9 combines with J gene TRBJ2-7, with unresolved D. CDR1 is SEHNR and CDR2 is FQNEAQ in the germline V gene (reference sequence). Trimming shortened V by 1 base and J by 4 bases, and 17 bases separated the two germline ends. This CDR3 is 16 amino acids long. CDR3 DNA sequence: TGTGCCAGCAGCTTAGATTTAAGGCACCTGTTATACGAGCAGTACTTC. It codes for CASSLDLRHLLYEQYF.

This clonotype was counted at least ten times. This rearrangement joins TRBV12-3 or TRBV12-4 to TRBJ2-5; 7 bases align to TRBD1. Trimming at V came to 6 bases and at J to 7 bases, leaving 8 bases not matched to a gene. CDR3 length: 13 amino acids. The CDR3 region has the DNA TGTGCCAGCAGCCCAGACAGGGCTGGGACCCAGTACTTC. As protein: CASSPDRAGTQYF.

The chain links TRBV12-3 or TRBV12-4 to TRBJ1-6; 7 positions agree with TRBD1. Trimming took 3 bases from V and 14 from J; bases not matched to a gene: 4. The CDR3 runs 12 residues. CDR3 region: CASSFEGATLHF. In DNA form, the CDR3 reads TGTGCCAGCAGTTTTGAGGGGGCCACCCTCCACTTT.

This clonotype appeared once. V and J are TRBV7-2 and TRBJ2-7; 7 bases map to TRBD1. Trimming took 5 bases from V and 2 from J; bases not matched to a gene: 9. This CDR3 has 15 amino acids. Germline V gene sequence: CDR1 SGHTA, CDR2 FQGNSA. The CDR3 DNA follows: TGTGCCAGCAGCCAACGGACAGGTGGACCCTACGAGCAGTACTTC. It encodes CASSQRTGGPYEQYF.

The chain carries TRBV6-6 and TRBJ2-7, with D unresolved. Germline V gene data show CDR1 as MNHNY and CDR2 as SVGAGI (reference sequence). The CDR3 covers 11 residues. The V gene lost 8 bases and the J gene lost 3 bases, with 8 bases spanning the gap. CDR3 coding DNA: TGTGCCAGCGGCCAGGTCTACGAGCAGTACTTC. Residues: CASGQVYEQYF.

For the CDR3, the DNA is TGTGCCAGCTCACCCCAACGGCAGAGAAGCTACAATGAGCAGTACTTC. This encodes CASSPQRQRSYNEQYF. V and J are TRBV18 and TRBJ2-4, with D hard to call. Germline V gene sequence: CDR1 KGHSH, CDR2 LQKENI. V lost 3 bases and J lost 13, with 25 bases in between. This CDR3 contains 16 residues. Variable domain in full (rest from reference TRBV18 and TRBJ2-4): NAGVMQNPRHLVRRRGQEARLRCSPMKGHSHVYWYRQLPEEGLKFMVYLQKENIIDESGMPKERFSAEFPKEGPSILRIQQVVRGDSAAYFCASSPQRQRSYNEQYFGAGTRLSVL.

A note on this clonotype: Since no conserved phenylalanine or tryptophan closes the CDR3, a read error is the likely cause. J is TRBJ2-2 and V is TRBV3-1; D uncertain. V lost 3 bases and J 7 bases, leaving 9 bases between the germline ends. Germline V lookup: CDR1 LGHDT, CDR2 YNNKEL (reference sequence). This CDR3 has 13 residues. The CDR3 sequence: CASSQTRNGELFS. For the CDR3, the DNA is TGTGCCAGCAGCCAGACCCGTAACGGGGAGCTGTTTTCT.